This TCR beta chain appears in the sequencing data of a study of vaccination effects on CD4 cells after COVID-19. Study-level background: After the second dose, samples were taken at median day 72. Study-level points and caveats: Both infection-induced and vaccine-induced clones contracted markedly at late post-vaccination timepoints.

Prior to sequencing, the ViraFEST assay stimulated PBMC with viral peptide pools, which expanded the antigen-specific CD4+ T cells. CD4+ T cells were isolated after approximately 10 days of culture. All study participants received two doses of BNT162b2 or mRNA-1273 vaccine. Vaccine recipients had no previous SARS-CoV-2 infection; their nucleocapsid antibodies were negative. A half-medium replacement with IL-2 medium was carried out on days 3 and 7. In regard to this clone: What it binds is not known.

Generated by immunoSEQ multiplex PCR, the TCRdb table keeps only in-frame clones and is missing some. The top ten clones hold approximately 25% of a sample with about 15,000 clones, under 80% of them seen once. The CDR3 length is 13 residues. Germline loops: CDR1 MNHEY, CDR2 SVGAGI. Trimming took 4 bases from V and 4 from J; bases not matched to a gene: 2. The sample in question was CD4+ T cells from PBMCs cultured with HCoV-NL63 spike peptides, obtained after COVID-19 vaccination. The sequence was obtained from a human donor who received a COVID-19 vaccine. This chain uses TRBV6-5 with TRBJ1-2, with TRBD1 identical over 8 bases. CDR3 in DNA: TGTGCCAGCAGTTTCACAGGGGGCTATGGCTACACCTTC. Amino acid sequence: CASSFTGGYGYTF.